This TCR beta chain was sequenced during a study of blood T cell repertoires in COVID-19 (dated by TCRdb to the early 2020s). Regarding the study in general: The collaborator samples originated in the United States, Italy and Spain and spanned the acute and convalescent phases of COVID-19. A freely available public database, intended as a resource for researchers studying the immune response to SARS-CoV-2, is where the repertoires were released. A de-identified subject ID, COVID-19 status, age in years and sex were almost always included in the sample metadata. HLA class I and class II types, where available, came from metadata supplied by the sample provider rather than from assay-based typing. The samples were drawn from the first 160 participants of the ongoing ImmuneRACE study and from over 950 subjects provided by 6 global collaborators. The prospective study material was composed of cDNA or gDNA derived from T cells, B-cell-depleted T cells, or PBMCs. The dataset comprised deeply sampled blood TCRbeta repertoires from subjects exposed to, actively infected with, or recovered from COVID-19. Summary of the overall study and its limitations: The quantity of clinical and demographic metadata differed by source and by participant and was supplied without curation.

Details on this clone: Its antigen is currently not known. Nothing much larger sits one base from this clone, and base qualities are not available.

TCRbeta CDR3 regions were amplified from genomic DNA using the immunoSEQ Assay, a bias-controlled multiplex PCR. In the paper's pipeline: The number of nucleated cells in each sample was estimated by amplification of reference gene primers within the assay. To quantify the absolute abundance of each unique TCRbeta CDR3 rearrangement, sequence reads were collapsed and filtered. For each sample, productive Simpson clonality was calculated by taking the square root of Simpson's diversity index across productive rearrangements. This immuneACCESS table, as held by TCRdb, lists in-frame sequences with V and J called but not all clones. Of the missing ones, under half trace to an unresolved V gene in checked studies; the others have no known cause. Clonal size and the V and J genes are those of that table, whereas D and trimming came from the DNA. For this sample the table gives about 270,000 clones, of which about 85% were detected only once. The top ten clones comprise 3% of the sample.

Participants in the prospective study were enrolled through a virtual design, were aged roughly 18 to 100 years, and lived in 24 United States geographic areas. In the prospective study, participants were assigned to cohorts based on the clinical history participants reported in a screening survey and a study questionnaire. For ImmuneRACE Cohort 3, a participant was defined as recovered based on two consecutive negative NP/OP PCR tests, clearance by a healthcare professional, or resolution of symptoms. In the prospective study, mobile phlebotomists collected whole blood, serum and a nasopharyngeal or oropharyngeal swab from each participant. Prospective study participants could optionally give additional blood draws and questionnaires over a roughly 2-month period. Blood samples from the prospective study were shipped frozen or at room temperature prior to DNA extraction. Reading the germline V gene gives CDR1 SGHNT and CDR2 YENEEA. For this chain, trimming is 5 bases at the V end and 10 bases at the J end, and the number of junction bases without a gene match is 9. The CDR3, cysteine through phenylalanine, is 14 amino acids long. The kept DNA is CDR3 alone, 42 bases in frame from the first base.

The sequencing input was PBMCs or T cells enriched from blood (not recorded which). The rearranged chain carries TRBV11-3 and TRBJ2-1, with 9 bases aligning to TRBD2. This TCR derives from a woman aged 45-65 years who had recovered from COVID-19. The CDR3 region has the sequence CASSDRASGTEQFF. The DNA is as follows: TGTGCCAGCAGCGACCGGGCTAGCGGGACGGAGCAGTTCTTC.